This T cell receptor (beta chain) was obtained from a study of blood T cells in healthy people across ages. The V end lost 6 bases, the J end lost 4 bases, and 12 bases lay between the germline ends. This CDR3 is 12 amino acids long. Germline values: CDR1 DFQATT, CDR2 SNEGSKA (reference sequence). With a J-beta primer mix and a sample-barcoded 5' primer, a second PCR ran 7 to 11 cycles. Tags on each cDNA molecule came from a template-switch adaptor with 12 random nucleotides. TCRdb passed the 5' RACE reads through MiXCR, listing each CDR3 protein once. The sample carries about 1.8 million distinct CDR3 sequences, around 48% recorded once.

V usage is TRBV20-1 and J usage is TRBJ1-2; D remains ambiguous. Sequencing input: blood. This TCR derives from a woman in her 40s in good health. This CDR3 reads CSAPDGLYGYTF. The DNA of the CDR3 is TGCAGTGCGCCGGACGGGCTCTATGGCTACACCTTC.